Described below is a single T cell receptor beta chain sequence and its context. What it binds is unknown. This CDR3 comprises 16 residues. With 8 bases clipped from V and 5 bases from J, the junction kept 7 bases outside the gene matches. Germline loops: CDR1 LNHNV, CDR2 YYDKDF (reference sequence). The record originates from a study of siplizumab effects on memory and regulatory T cells. Whole-study findings and limits: Roughly 80-95% of proliferating CD4+ or CD8+ clones defied assignment to a naive or memory phenotype. Naive T cell populations appeared to exhibit greater diversity than memory cells and appeared to be major alloresponse contributors. Sequences below about 10^-5 frequency were poorly captured, limiting mapping of alloreactive clones.

The assay was immunoSEQ multiplex PCR, and TCRdb's table has in-frame clones only and misses some. The table has about 12,000 clones, around 43% seen once. Mixed lymphocyte reaction cells underwent roughly six days of coculture at 37°C. The sample comprised CFSE-low (dividing) CD8+ T cells sorted from an allogeneic mixed lymphocyte reaction. The J gene is TRBJ2-1, the V gene TRBV15; TRBD2 matches 15 bases. The source is a human donor in good health; the cells came from an allogeneic mixed lymphocyte reaction. Some clones in this sample may be carry-over from other donors' samples. CDR3: CATDGLAGGSHNEQFF. CDR3 bases: TGTGCCACCGACGGACTAGCGGGAGGGTCCCACAATGAGCAGTTCTTC.